The present TCR beta chain was sequenced within a study of cytomegalovirus exposure and HLA in healthy donors. Overall study context: Researchers previously reported finding roughly 120 million unique TCR beta sequences from approximately 200 million T cells. Notes on the study in general: There was a cluster of highly shared sequence variants that was likely a sequencing artifact. Associated with HLA alleles at 0.05 false discovery rate in a later analysis were about 17,000 TCR beta sequences. For TCR beta chains, V- and J-gene trimming was later linked to a missense DCLRE1C variant.

J lost 4 bases, V lost 0 bases, and 9 bases had no gene match. The CDR3 is 18 amino acids. Germline V gene lookup returns CDR1 LNHDA and CDR2 SQIVND (reference sequence). Primers for the PCR totalled 60 Vbeta and 13 Jbeta. The table came from immunoSEQ multiplex PCR; TCRdb's copy has only in-frame clones and leaves some out. The sample yields 200,000 to 250,000 clones, roughly 87% seen once. A remark on this clone: Its antigen remains unknown.

This sequence originates from a woman aged 40-49 years in good health and CMV-seropositive. The rearrangement uses TRBV19 and TRBJ2-6; 7 bases line up with TRBD2. Sample: PBMCs. The CDR3 DNA is TGTGCCAGTAGTATAGATGGGGGACTATTCTCAGGGGCCAACGTCCTGACTTTC. This codes for CASSIDGGLFSGANVLTF.